Presented here are 20 T cell receptor beta chains from one specimen sequenced in a study of T-cell reconstitution after alpha-beta-depleted transplantation in children. TCRbeta library preparation incorporated unique molecular identifiers. TCRdb passed the PCR reads through MiXCR, listing each CDR3 protein once. The sample lists some 550,000 distinct CDR3 sequences; around 23% were seen once. This specimen consisted of PBMCs, mostly from graft donor cells, obtained 360 days after TCRalphabeta/CD19-depleted stem cell transplant. The source of these receptors is a boy less than two years old who had a stem cell transplant for acute myeloid leukemia, so the T cells may come from the graft donor.

There are many counts of this clonotype. This chain links TRBV20-1 with TRBJ2-1, with D possibly matching TRBD2 (6 bases). The germline CDR1 and CDR2 sequences are DFQATT and SNEGSKA (reference sequence). This CDR3 region has 14 residues. The ends were cut back, 4 bases at V and 4 bases at J, with 14 bases in the middle. DNA of the CDR3: TGCAGTGCTAAACCGGGACTTCGATACAATGAGCAGTTCTTC. Amino acid sequence: CSAKPGLRYNEQFF.

The gene calls are TRBV6-5 and TRBJ2-7; D call uncertain. Per the germline V gene, CDR1 is MNHEY and CDR2 is SVGAGI. This CDR3 contains 9 residues. Trimming took off 6 bases at V and 12 bases at J, with 9 bases between the two ends. The CDR3 nucleotides are TGTGCCAGCAGGGAAGATCGGTACGTC. As protein: CASREDRYV.

This clonotype was recorded a few times. The CDR3 sequence is CASSTQGANVLTF. Here the CDR3 DNA reads TGTGCCAGCAGCACACAGGGGGCCAACGTCCTGACTTTC. The chain recombines TRBV7-2 with TRBJ2-6; no definite D call. The CDR3 extends over 13 amino acids. The germline CDR1 and CDR2 sequences are SGHTA and FQGNSA. Trimming removed 5 bases from V and 4 bases from J, with 6 bases in between. Filled out from reference TRBV7-2 and TRBJ2-6, the complete variable domain reads GAGVSQSPSNKVTEKGKDVELRCDPISGHTALYWYRQSLGQGLEFLIYFQGNSAPDKSGLPSDRFSAERTGGSVSTLTIQRTQQEDSAVYLCASSTQGANVLTFGAGSRLTVL.

This clonotype was counted ten times or more. This chain connects TRBV25-1 to TRBJ2-7; no clear D. Germline CDR1 is MGHDK and CDR2 is SYGVNS. V was pared by 3 bases and J by 3 bases, with 21 bases between. The CDR3 consists of 17 residues. In nucleotides, the CDR3 is TGTGCCAGCAGTGACCGCGTGGGCCTCCTTCGCATCTACGAGCAGTACTTC. It yields the protein CASSDRVGLLRIYEQYF.

Note on this clonotype: A read error may be the cause here, since a much bigger clone is one base away. The CDR3 coding sequence is TGTGCCAGCGGGGACGGGGAGCTGTTTTTT. Protein: CASGDGELFF. The J gene is TRBJ2-2, the V gene TRBV25-1; D unclear. V gave up 8 bases and J gave up 7 bases, with 5 bases separating them. The germline CDR1 and CDR2 sequences are MGHDK and SYGVNS. The CDR3 is made up of 10 amino acids.

V and J are TRBV20-1 and TRBJ2-1, with 13 bases matching TRBD2. Germline V gene lookup returns CDR1 DFQATT and CDR2 SNEGSKA (reference sequence). The CDR3 length is 15 residues. V shed 6 bases, J shed 4 bases, and the junction held 6 bases outside the gene matches. The CDR3 region is CSAGWGLAGYNEQFF. The CDR3 DNA reads TGCAGTGCAGGGTGGGGACTAGCGGGGTACAATGAGCAGTTCTTC.

The rearrangement links TRBV20-1 to TRBJ2-1; D gene unclear. The germline CDR1 and CDR2 sequences are DFQATT and SNEGSKA (reference sequence). This CDR3 has 13 residues. V shed 1 base and J shed 6 bases, with 10 bases lying between them. CDR3 amino acids: CSARVRHSNEQFF. The CDR3 DNA sequence: TGCAGTGCTAGAGTGAGACACTCCAATGAGCAGTTCTTC.

The chain couples TRBV20-1 to TRBJ2-7; D gene ambiguous. V lost 3 bases and J 5 bases, leaving 8 bases between the germline ends. The CDR3 loop spans 11 amino acids. Germline CDR1 is DFQATT and CDR2 is SNEGSKA (reference sequence). The CDR3, as DNA: TGCAGTGCTAGGGTTGGGAACGAGCAGTACGTC. It translates to CSARVGNEQYV.

The chain couples TRBV7-8 to TRBJ2-5; no reliable D call. Trimming pared 5 bases from V and 3 bases from J, leaving 13 bases between. Germline CDR1 is SGHVS and CDR2 is FQNEAQ. The CDR3 runs to 14 residues. The CDR3 spells CASSPGLDKETQYF. CDR3 bases: TGTGCCAGCAGCCCAGGATTAGACAAAGAGACCCAGTACTTC.

At least ten counts were recorded for this clonotype. This rearrangement joins TRBV11-2 to TRBJ2-1; unclear D gene. The germline V gene has CDR1 SGHAT and CDR2 FQNNGV. This CDR3 spans 15 amino acids. With 1 base removed from V and 2 bases from J, the gap between germline ends came to 9 bases. The CDR3 reads CASSLGIETYNEQFF. The CDR3 nucleotides are TGTGCCAGCAGCTTAGGAATCGAGACCTACAATGAGCAGTTCTTC.

The V call is TRBV12-3 or TRBV12-4, the J call TRBJ2-1, with 7 positions matching TRBD1. The CDR3 consists of 14 residues. V lost 1 base to trimming and J lost 9 bases; unmatched junction nucleotides: 6. The CDR3 spells CASSLDRGDGEQFF. CDR3 in DNA: TGTGCCAGCAGTTTAGACAGGGGAGACGGTGAGCAGTTCTTC.

The chain links TRBV24-1 to TRBJ2-2, with D hard to call. Trimming took 7 bases from V and 4 from J, leaving 3 bases between them. Germline assignment: CDR1 KGHDR and CDR2 SFDVKD. The CDR3 runs 11 residues. As DNA, the CDR3 is TGTGCCACCAGGTCCACCGGGGAGCTGTTTTTT. Encoded protein: CATRSTGELFF.

V is TRBV10-2 and J is TRBJ2-3; 8 nucleotides line up with TRBD2. Per the germline V gene, CDR1 is WSHSY and CDR2 is SAAADI. J gave up 0 bases and V 4 bases, and 6 bases lay outside the gene matches. This CDR3 spans 16 amino acids. The CDR3 coding sequence is TGCGCCAGCAGTGTGTATAGCGGGGTGAGCACAGATACGCAGTATTTT. It is translated as CASSVYSGVSTDTQYF.

This clonotype was counted only a few times. J is TRBJ1-1 and V is TRBV29-1; no clear D gene. The V end lost 4 bases, the J end lost 5 bases, and 11 bases lay between the germline ends. Per the germline V gene, CDR1 is SQVTM and CDR2 is ANQGSEA. CDR3 length: 12 amino acids. CDR3 coding DNA: TGCAGCGTTGGCACCGTTGGGACTGAAGCTTTCTTT. Its translation is CSVGTVGTEAFF.

This clonotype was seen ten or more times. The J gene is TRBJ1-1, the V gene TRBV5-1; perhaps TRBD1 as D (5 bases). The V and J ends lost 4 bases and 7 bases respectively, with 14 bases between them. The CDR3 has 13 residues. CDR1 is SGHRS and CDR2 is YFSETQ in the germline V gene. The CDR3 loop reads CASSTAGFGEAFF. CDR3 in DNA: TGCGCCAGCAGCACTGCAGGGTTCGGTGAAGCTTTCTTT.

This clonotype has just a few counts. This chain links TRBV20-1 with TRBJ2-5, with D possibly TRBD1 on 6 matching bases. Looked up from germline, CDR1 is DFQATT and CDR2 is SNEGSKA (reference sequence). The CDR3 loop spans 11 amino acids. CDR3 region: CNRGTGETQYF. CDR3 nucleotide sequence: TGCAATAGGGGGACGGGGGAGACCCAGTACTTC.

This clonotype was found a few times. The V call is TRBV15, the J call TRBJ2-5; TRBD2 is a possible D gene (6 bases). The CDR3 length is 15 residues. Deletions cut 0 bases from V and 1 base from J, with 9 bases between. CDR1 and CDR2 (germline): LNHNV, YYDKDF (reference sequence). CDR3 bases: TGTGCCACCAGCAGAGATCGGGGGATCCAAGAGACCCAGTACTTC. As protein: CATSRDRGIQETQYF.

The table lists this clonotype with many counts. This chain joins TRBV28 and TRBJ2-2; 7 nucleotides agree with TRBD1. V shed 2 bases, J shed 3 bases, and the junction held 3 bases outside the gene matches. Germline V gene sequence: CDR1 MDHEN, CDR2 SYDVKM. The CDR3 extends over 15 amino acids. CDR3 nucleotide sequence: TGTGCCAGCAGTTTAGGTCAGGGGGACACCGGGGAGCTGTTTTTT. Translation gives CASSLGQGDTGELFF.

This clonotype was seen only a few times. The chain carries TRBV5-6 and TRBJ2-7; 11 bases line up with TRBD2. Germline V gene lookup returns CDR1 SGHDT and CDR2 YYEEEE. This CDR3 is built from 14 residues. V shed 5 bases and J 0 bases; nucleotides not matched to a gene: 1. CDR3 nucleotide sequence: TGTGCCAGCAGGACTAGCGGGGACTCCTACGAGCAGTACTTC. It is translated as CASRTSGDSYEQYF.

The rearrangement uses TRBV6-6 and TRBJ2-7; D ambiguous. Trimming took off 2 bases at V and 3 bases at J, with 8 bases between the two ends. The CDR3 spans 13 residues. Germline lookup yields CDR1 MNHNY and CDR2 SVGAGI (reference sequence). The CDR3 DNA sequence: TGTGCCAGCAGTTACGCCATCGACTACGAGCAGTACGTC. It yields the protein CASSYAIDYEQYV.